Following are 4 T cell receptor delta chains from one sample sequenced in a study of gamma-delta T cells after stem cell transplantation. TCRdb made new clone calls on the RT-PCR reads using CATT. Here the sample spans roughly 6,500 delta-chain clones, 25% being singletons. Source material: gamma-delta T cells. All receptors derive from a human donor. It is not recorded whose cells these are; they may come from a transplant donor.

By sample share, this clone is large (0.1 to 1%). The chain employs TRDV2 and TRDJ1, with 9 nucleotides matching TRDD3. Germline assignment: CDR1 GEAIGNYY and CDR2 EKD. The CDR3 has 14 residues. V shed 3 bases, J shed 6 bases, and the junction held 7 bases outside the gene matches. CDR3 in amino acids: CACDQLGDGHKLIF. For the CDR3, the DNA is TGTGCCTGTGACCAACTGGGGGACGGGCATAAACTCATCTTT.

This clone counts as large. CDR3 nucleotide sequence: TGTGCCTGTGACACCGTCGAGGTGGGGGATACCAGGAGGGGACTCATCTTT. It encodes CACDTVEVGDTRRGLIF. The chain links TRDV2 to TRDJ1, with 10 nucleotides matching TRDD3. Unmatched junction bases numbered 16, after V lost 0 bases and J lost 10 bases. The CDR3 consists of 17 residues. Germline V CDR1 and CDR2: GEAIGNYY, EKD.

Relative to its sample, this clone is medium-sized. The rearrangement uses TRDV2 and TRDJ1; 9 nucleotides match TRDD3. V shed 0 bases and J 2 bases; nucleotides not matched to a gene: 9. The CDR3 is 17 residues long. Germline CDR1 is GEAIGNYY and CDR2 is EKD. CDR3 region: CACDTVSWTGGTDKLIF. Written as DNA, the CDR3 is TGTGCCTGTGACACCGTATCCTGGACTGGGGGAACCGATAAACTCATCTTT.

This clone qualifies as medium-sized (0.01 to 0.1%). V and J are TRDV2 and TRDJ3; possible D gene TRDD3, 5 bases. Germline values: CDR1 GEAIGNYY, CDR2 EKD. V was trimmed by 0 bases and J by 0 bases, leaving 14 bases between them. The CDR3 length is 19 residues. In DNA, the CDR3 is TGTGCCTGTGACACCGCCAGCGCGGGGAGCTCCTGGGACACCCGACAGATGTTTTTC. This gives the protein CACDTASAGSSWDTRQMFF.